This T cell receptor beta chain was sequenced during a study of blood T cells in healthy people across ages. Overall study results and limits: Across the age range, TCR beta diversity per million T cells fell in a roughly linear way. Long-lived donors carried more naive CD4+ cells and greater diversity than aged donors.

The V and J ends lost 0 bases and 4 bases respectively, with 7 bases between them. The CDR3 totals 13 residues. Germline V gene sequence: CDR1 SGHKS, CDR2 YYEKEE (reference sequence). PCR was performed a second time for about 6 to 12 cycles using a sample-barcoded 5' primer and a J-beta primer mix. Each cDNA molecule was tagged by a template-switch adaptor that had 12 random nucleotides. MiXCR, applied by TCRdb to the 5' RACE reads, yields one record per CDR3 protein. In the table there are over 300,000 distinct CDR3 sequences, approximately 51% of which are singletons. A note on this clonotype: Its antigen is undetermined.

Sequenced input: blood. The chain is built from TRBV5-5 and TRBJ1-2; D is unresolved. The TCR originated in a man aged 55 to 69 in good health. For the CDR3, the DNA is TGTGCCAGCAGCTTGGCCGACGCCTATGGCTACACCTTC. Translated: CASSLADAYGYTF.